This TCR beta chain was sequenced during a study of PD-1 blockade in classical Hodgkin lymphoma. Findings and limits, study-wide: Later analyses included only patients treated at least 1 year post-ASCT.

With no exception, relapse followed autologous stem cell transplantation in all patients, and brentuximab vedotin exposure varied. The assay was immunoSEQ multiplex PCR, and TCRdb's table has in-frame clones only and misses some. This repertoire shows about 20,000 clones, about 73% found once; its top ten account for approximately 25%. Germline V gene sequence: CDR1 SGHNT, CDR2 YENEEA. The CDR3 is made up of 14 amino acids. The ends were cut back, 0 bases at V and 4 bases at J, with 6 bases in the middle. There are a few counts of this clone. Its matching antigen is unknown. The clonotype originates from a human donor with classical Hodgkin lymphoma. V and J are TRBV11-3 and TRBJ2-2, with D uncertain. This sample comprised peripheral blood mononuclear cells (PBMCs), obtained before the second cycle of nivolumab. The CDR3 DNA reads TGTGCCAGCAGCTTAGATCCCGCCACCGGGGAGCTGTTTTTT. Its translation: CASSLDPATGELFF. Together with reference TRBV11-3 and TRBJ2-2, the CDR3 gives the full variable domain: EAGVVQSPRYKIIEKKQPVAFWCNPISGHNTLYWYLQNLGQGPELLIRYENEEAVDDSQLPKDRFSAERLKGVDSTLKIQPAELGDSAVYLCASSLDPATGELFFGEGSRLTVL.